Sequencing of this TCR beta chain was carried out in a study of early T cells in non-severe SARS-CoV-2 infection. This clonotype was counted a few times. Germline V lookup: CDR1 LNHDA, CDR2 SQIVND (reference sequence). Trimming left V 6 bases short and J 0 bases short, with 9 bases between. There are 14 residues in the CDR3. Unique molecular identifiers were affixed to single, distinct cDNA molecules. TCRdb recomputed calls from the 5' RACE reads with MiXCR, one row per CDR3 protein. This sample has about 90,000 distinct CDR3 sequences, with 12% found just once. This specimen consisted of whole blood, obtained at baseline. The receptor was isolated from an adult who was a healthcare worker with PCR-confirmed SARS-CoV-2 infection or an uninfected control (not recorded which). The rearrangement uses TRBV19 and TRBJ1-3; no definite D call. The CDR3 DNA reads as TGTGCCAGTAGCCAGGATCCCTCTGGAAACACCATATATTTT. This translates into CASSQDPSGNTIYF.